Sequencing of this T cell receptor beta chain was carried out in a study of T-cell reconstitution after alpha-beta-depleted transplantation in children. Unique molecular identifiers were used to barcode this TCRbeta library. MiXCR was run by TCRdb on the PCR reads, yielding one entry per CDR3 protein. The repertoire includes a few hundred thousand distinct CDR3 sequences, approximately 7.3% of them detected once, and over 7.5% sits in the top ten. Study-wide points: Several hundred expanded graft clones reportedly supplied alpha-beta T cells about two months after transplant. Newly produced T cells mostly accounted for T-cell counts and diversity one year post-transplant. It was surviving recipient T cells and thymic progenitors that gave some patients high TCRbeta diversity at day 60.

With 1 base removed from V and 0 bases from J, the gap between germline ends came to 12 bases. Germline CDR1 MNHEY, CDR2 SVGAGI. This CDR3 is 17 amino acids long. This clonotype was counted ten times or more. Its cognate antigen is unknown. The source of this sequence is a female patient aged 2 to 10 who had a stem cell transplant for Fanconi anemia, so the T cells may come from the graft donor. The V call is TRBV6-5, the J call TRBJ2-2; D gene uncertain. Here the sequenced sample was peripheral blood, taken 360 days after TCRalphabeta/CD19-depleted stem cell transplant. CDR3 sequence: CASSYWNLPSNTGELFF. The CDR3 DNA sequence: TGTGCCAGCAGTTACTGGAACTTACCGTCGAACACCGGGGAGCTGTTTTTT.